One sample yielded the 10 T cell receptor beta chains listed below, sequenced in a study of post-analysis software for immune sequencing data. Study-wide results and limits: Higher frequency in patients than in controls was seen for five TRBV segments, with TRBV5-6, TRBV5-1 and TRBV20-1 among them.

Unique molecular identifiers were present in the TCR beta cDNA libraries. In TCRdb, the PCR reads were re-called with MiXCR into one record per CDR3 protein. Counted here are some 800,000 distinct CDR3 sequences, roughly 50% occurring once; the ten biggest clones make up roughly 5%. Their specific antigens are unknown. The sequencing sample was made of blood. These TCRs come from a girl between 5 and 17 years old with multiple sclerosis.

V is TRBV7-9 and J is TRBJ2-3, with a possible D match to TRBD2 (6 bases). The length of the CDR3 is 16 residues. The germline CDR1 and CDR2 sequences are SEHNR and FQNEAQ (reference sequence). The V end was cut by 0 bases, the J end by 6 bases, with 16 bases between. The CDR3 DNA sequence: TGTGCCAGCAGCTTAGCCGGTCCGGGAGAGTGGGATACGCAGTATTTT. This translates into CASSLAGPGEWDTQYF.

The V and J genes are TRBV7-9 and TRBJ1-2; 7 nucleotides match TRBD1. The germline V gene encodes CDR1 SEHNR and CDR2 FQNEAQ (reference sequence). The CDR3 is 12 amino acids. V shed 5 bases and J 8 bases; nucleotides not matched to a gene: 5. CDR3 residues: CASSSWTGGYTF. CDR3 sequence (DNA): TGTGCCAGCAGCAGCTGGACAGGCGGCTACACCTTC.

J is TRBJ2-1 and V is TRBV7-2, with 14 bases that match TRBD2. The V segment lost 2 bases and the J segment 15 bases; nucleotides outside the gene matches: 6. The CDR3 extends over 14 amino acids. CDR1 and CDR2 (germline): SGHTA, FQGNSA. The CDR3 bases are TGTGCCAGCAGCTTACCGACTAGCGGGAGGGCCAGGTTCTTC. This codes for CASSLPTSGRARFF.

This clonotype showed up just a few times. The CDR3: CASSPRPDTEAFF. The CDR3 region has the DNA TGTGCCAGCAGCCCCCGCCCCGACACTGAAGCTTTCTTT. The chain recombines TRBV12-3 or TRBV12-4 with TRBJ1-1; D is unclear. The ends were cut back, 6 bases at V and 3 bases at J, with 11 bases in the middle. The CDR3 runs 13 residues.

CDR3 bases: TGTGCCAGCAGTTCTTGGCAAGGGGGTTCCTACGAGCAGTACTTC. As protein: CASSSWQGGSYEQYF. The chain has TRBV12-3 or TRBV12-4 and TRBJ2-7; possible D gene TRBD1, 6 bases. The V end lost 4 bases, the J end lost 1 base, and 14 bases lay between the germline ends. The CDR3 sequence is 15 residues long.

This clonotype was counted a few times. This chain uses TRBV5-1 with TRBJ2-1, with TRBD2 identical over 11 bases. The J segment lost 7 bases and the V segment lost 0 bases, leaving 6 bases of the junction unmatched. The CDR3 consists of 16 residues. CDR1 is SGHRS and CDR2 is YFSETQ in the germline V gene. The CDR3 DNA reads TGCGCCAGCAGCTTGGTAGCGGGAGGGCCTCGGAATGAGCAGTTCTTC. Translating gives CASSLVAGGPRNEQFF.

This chain joins TRBV20-1 and TRBJ2-3; 7 nucleotides line up with TRBD2. CDR3 length: 14 amino acids. CDR1 and CDR2 (germline): DFQATT, SNEGSKA (reference sequence). V lost 3 bases to trimming and J lost 2 bases; unmatched junction nucleotides: 5. The CDR3 loop is CSASEAGSTDTQYF. In nucleotides, the CDR3 is TGCAGTGCTAGCGAAGCGGGATCCACAGATACGCAGTATTTT.

The rearrangement links TRBV11-2 to TRBJ2-7, with a possible D match to TRBD2 (6 bases). Germline CDR1 SGHAT, CDR2 FQNNGV. The CDR3 is 12 amino acids. Trimming removed 5 bases from V and 10 bases from J, with 15 bases in between. The CDR3 loop reads CASSLGQGGQYF. The CDR3, as DNA: TGTGCCAGCAGCCTCGGCCAGGGAGGACAGTACTTC.

J is TRBJ2-7 and V is TRBV19, with a weak D call TRBD1 (6 bases). Trimming took off 8 bases at V and 0 bases at J, with 8 bases between the two ends. From germline, CDR1 is LNHDA and CDR2 SQIVND (reference sequence). This CDR3 comprises 12 residues. The DNA for the CDR3 is TGTGCCAGTGAGGACAGCTCCTACGAGCAGTACTTC. It is translated as CASEDSSYEQYF.

J is TRBJ2-1 and V is TRBV14; 12 bases are a match to TRBD2. V lost 4 bases, J lost 5 bases, and 6 bases stayed unmatched. CDR3 size: 16 residues. CDR1 and CDR2 (germline): SGHDN, FVKESK. CDR3 sequence: CASSPRTSGRNNEQFF. Here the CDR3 DNA reads TGTGCCAGCAGCCCAAGAACTAGCGGGAGGAACAATGAGCAGTTCTTC.